The rows below give T cell receptor beta chains drawn from one sample of a study of blood T cell repertoires in COVID-19. Assay: immunoSEQ multiplex PCR; the TCRdb copy retains only in-frame clones and omits some. The sample shows 120,000 or so clones, approximately 90% of them seen only once. Sequencing used peripheral blood. The receptors shown here come from a man between 65 and 85 years old with active or convalescent COVID-19. The CDR3 runs from the conserved cysteine through the conserved F or W. The D gene is left open where the match is weak. Only some rows state a clone size, as once, few, many or a class for expanded clones.

j_call v_call clone_size d_call cdr3_nt cdr3_aa
TRBJ1-5 TRBV7-2 NA NA TGTGCCAGCAGCTCCGAAGGGGTCTTGAGCAATCAGCCCCAGCATTTT CASSSEGVLSNQPQHF
TRBJ1-5 TRBV19 NA NA TGTGCCAGTAGTATAGAAGGCAGGGGAATCAATCAGCCCCAGCATTTT CASSIEGRGINQPQHF
TRBJ1-3 TRBV28 NA TRBD1 TGTGCCACTGGGACAGGGGCATTAAACACCATATATTTT CATGTGALNTIYF
TRBJ2-1 TRBV19 once TRBD1 TGTGCCAGTAGTCTAAGCGCCAGGGGGCCGAGGTGGGATGAGCAGTTCTTC CASSLSARGPRWDEQFF
TRBJ2-3 TRBV7-9 once TRBD2 TGTGCCAGCAGCTTCAGCGGGGGCACAGATACGCAGTATTTT CASSFSGGTDTQYF
TRBJ1-1 TRBV30 NA TRBD1 TGTGCCTGGAAGGCGGGACAGACGAACACTGAAGCTTTCTTT CAWKAGQTNTEAFF
TRBJ1-2 TRBV19 once TRBD1 TGTGCCAGTAGTAGGACAGGGATAGCTAACTATGGCTACACCTTC CASSRTGIANYGYTF
TRBJ2-7 TRBV7-9 once NA TGTGCCAGCAGCTTGTCCAGAGGGACCTACGAGCAGTACTTC CASSLSRGTYEQYF
TRBJ1-1 TRBV18 NA NA TGTGCCAGCTCACCAACCAGGGACACTGAAGCTTTCTTT CASSPTRDTEAFF
TRBJ2-5 TRBV4-1 few TRBD2 TGCGCCAGCAGCGCCCAGCGCGGGAGGTCCCAAGAGACCCAGTACTTC CASSAQRGRSQETQYF
TRBJ2-3 TRBV11-3 NA TRBD1 TGTGCCAGCAGCTCCGGACAGGGAAGGGGCGGTAGCACAGATACGCAGTATTTT CASSSGQGRGGSTDTQYF
TRBJ2-7 TRBV30 NA NA TGTGCCTGGAGTAGGGGATCCTACGAGCAGTACTTC CAWSRGSYEQYF
TRBJ2-3 TRBV7-2 NA NA TGTGCCAGCAGCTCCCCCCGAGCTCTCGATACGCAGTATTTT CASSSPRALDTQYF
TRBJ2-1 TRBV27 NA NA TGTGCCAGCAGAGGACTCTCCTACAATGAGCAGTTCTTC CASRGLSYNEQFF
TRBJ2-1 TRBV27 NA TRBD1 TGTGCCAGCAGTTTAGGGCTAGGACAGGCCTACAATGAGCAGTTCTTC CASSLGLGQAYNEQFF
TRBJ1-2 TRBV27 NA NA TGTGCCAGCAGTTTGTCGGAGCCTATGGTCTATGGCTACACCTTC CASSLSEPMVYGYTF
TRBJ1-3 TRBV7-9 NA NA TGTGCCAGCAGCCCGGTTCTGGGAAACACCATATATTTT CASSPVLGNTIYF
TRBJ1-2 TRBV3-1/TRBV3-2 NA NA TGTGCCAGCAGCCAAGTCCAGGGAGGCTTGAACTATGGCTACACCTTC CASSQVQGGLNYGYTF
TRBJ2-3 TRBV5-4 NA NA TGTGCCAGCACCCCTAATTACGGCACAGATACGCAGTATTTT CASTPNYGTDTQYF
TRBJ1-2 TRBV20-1 NA TRBD1 TGCAGTGCTAGTGATGGTCAGGGGGCACACTATGGCTACACCTTC CSASDGQGAHYGYTF
TRBJ1-2 TRBV2 NA TRBD1 TGTGTTGGACAGGGAGGTAGGAGGGTTGGCTACACCTTC CVGQGGRRVGYTF
TRBJ1-1 TRBV6-5 NA TRBD1 TGTGCCAGCAGTTCAGACAGGGGGACAGCTTTCTTT CASSSDRGTAFF
TRBJ2-3 TRBV6-5 NA TRBD2 TGTGCCAGCAGTTTCGGGGAGGCTAGCGGGAGGAATGCGCAGTATTTT CASSFGEASGRNAQYF
TRBJ2-3 TRBV7-2 NA NA TGTGCCAGCAGCTTAGCCCGCCGGGATACGCAGTATTTT CASSLARRDTQYF
TRBJ1-5 TRBV7-8 NA TRBD1 TGTGCCAGCTCTCAGGGGCTGACAGGGCAGCCCCAGCATTTT CASSQGLTGQPQHF
TRBJ2-1 TRBV27 NA TRBD1 TGTGCCAGCAGAACGGGACAGGGGGCGAATAATGAGCAGTTCTTC CASRTGQGANNEQFF